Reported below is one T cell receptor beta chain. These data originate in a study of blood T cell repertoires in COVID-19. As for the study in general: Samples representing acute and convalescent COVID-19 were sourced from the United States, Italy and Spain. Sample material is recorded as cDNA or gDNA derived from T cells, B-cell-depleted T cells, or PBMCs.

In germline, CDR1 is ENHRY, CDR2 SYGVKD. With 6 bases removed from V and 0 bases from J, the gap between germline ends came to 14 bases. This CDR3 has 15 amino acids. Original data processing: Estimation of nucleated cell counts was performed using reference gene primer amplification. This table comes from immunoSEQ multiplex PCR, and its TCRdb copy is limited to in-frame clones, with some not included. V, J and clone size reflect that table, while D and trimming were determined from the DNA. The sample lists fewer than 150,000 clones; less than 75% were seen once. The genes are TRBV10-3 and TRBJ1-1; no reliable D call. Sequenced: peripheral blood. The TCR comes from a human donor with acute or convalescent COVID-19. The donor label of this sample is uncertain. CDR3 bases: TGTGCCATCAGGGCCCAACAGCCCATGAACACTGAAGCTTTCTTT. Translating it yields CAIRAQQPMNTEAFF.